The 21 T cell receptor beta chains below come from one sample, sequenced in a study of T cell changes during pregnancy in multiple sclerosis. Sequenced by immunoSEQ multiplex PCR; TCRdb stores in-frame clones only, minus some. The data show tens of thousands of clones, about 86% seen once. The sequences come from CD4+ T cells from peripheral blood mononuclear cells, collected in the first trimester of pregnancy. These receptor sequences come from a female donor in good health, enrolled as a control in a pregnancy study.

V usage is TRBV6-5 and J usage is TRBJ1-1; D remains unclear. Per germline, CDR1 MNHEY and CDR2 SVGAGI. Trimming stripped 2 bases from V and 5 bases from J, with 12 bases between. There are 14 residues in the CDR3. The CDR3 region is CASSYDGVRTEAFF. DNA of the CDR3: TGTGCCAGCAGTTACGACGGGGTTCGAACTGAAGCTTTCTTT.

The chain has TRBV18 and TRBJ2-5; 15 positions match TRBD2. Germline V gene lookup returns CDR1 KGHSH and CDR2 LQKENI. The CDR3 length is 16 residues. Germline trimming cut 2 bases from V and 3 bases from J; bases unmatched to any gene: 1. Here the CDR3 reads CASSPRTSGGEETQYF. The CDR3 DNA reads TGTGCCAGCTCACCAAGGACTAGCGGGGGGGAAGAGACCCAGTACTTC.

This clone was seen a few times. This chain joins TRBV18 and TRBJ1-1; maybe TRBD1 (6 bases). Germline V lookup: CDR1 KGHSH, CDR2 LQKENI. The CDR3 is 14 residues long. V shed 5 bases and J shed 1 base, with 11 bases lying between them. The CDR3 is CASSVQGANTEAFF. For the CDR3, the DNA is TGTGCCAGCTCAGTACAGGGTGCGAACACTGAAGCTTTCTTT.

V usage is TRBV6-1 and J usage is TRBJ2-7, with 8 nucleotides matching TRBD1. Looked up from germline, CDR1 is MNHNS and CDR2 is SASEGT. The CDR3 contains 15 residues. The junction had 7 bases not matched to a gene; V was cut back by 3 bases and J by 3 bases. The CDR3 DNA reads TGTGCCAGCAGTGAGCCGGGACAGGAGCACTACGAGCAGTACTTC. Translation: CASSEPGQEHYEQYF.

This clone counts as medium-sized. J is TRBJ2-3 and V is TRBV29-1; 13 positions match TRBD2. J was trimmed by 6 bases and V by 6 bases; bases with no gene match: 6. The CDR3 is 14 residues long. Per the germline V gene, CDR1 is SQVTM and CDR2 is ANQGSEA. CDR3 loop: CSVAGTSGVDTQYF. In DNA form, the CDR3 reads TGCAGCGTCGCCGGGACTAGCGGGGTGGATACGCAGTATTTT.

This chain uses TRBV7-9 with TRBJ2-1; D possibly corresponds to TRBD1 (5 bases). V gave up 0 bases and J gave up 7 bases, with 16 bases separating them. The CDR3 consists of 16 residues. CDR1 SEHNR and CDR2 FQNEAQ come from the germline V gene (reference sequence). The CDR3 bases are TGTGCCAGCAGCTTAGCGTGGCAGGGTCTAGGAAATGAGCAGTTCTTC. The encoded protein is CASSLAWQGLGNEQFF.

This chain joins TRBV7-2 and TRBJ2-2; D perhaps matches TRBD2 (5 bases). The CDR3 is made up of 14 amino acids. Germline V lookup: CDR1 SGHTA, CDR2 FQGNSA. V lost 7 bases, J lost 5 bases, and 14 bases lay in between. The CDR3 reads CASTSVPGTGELFF. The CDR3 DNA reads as TGTGCCAGCACCTCAGTGCCGGGGACCGGGGAGCTGTTTTTT.

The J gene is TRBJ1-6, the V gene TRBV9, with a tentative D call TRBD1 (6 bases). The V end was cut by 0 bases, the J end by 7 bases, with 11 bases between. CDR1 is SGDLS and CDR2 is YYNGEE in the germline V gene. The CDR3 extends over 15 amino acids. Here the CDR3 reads CASSVDPGDNSPLHF. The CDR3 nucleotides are TGTGCCAGCAGCGTAGACCCAGGGGACAATTCACCCCTCCACTTT.

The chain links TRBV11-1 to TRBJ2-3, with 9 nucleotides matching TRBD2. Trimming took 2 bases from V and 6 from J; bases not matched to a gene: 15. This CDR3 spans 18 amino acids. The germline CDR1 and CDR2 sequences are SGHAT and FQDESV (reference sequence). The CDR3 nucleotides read TGTGCCAGCAGCTTAAATAAGGATGCGGGGGGGGAAGCCGATACGCAGTATTTT. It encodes CASSLNKDAGGEADTQYF.

CDR3 nucleotide sequence: TGTGCCAGCAGCTTAGACGCGGGGTCGTGGACTGAAGCTTTCTTT. Protein: CASSLDAGSWTEAFF. This sequence joins TRBV7-2 and TRBJ1-1, with D hard to call. The V end was cut by 1 base, the J end by 5 bases, with 14 bases between. Per the germline V gene, CDR1 is SGHTA and CDR2 is FQGNSA. CDR3 length: 15 amino acids.

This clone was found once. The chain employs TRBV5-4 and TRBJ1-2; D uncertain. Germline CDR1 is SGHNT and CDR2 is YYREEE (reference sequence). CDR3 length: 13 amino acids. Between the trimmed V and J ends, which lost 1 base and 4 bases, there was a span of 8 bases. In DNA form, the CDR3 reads TGTGCCAGCAGCTTGACGGTTGGCTATGGCTACACCTTC. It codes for CASSLTVGYGYTF.

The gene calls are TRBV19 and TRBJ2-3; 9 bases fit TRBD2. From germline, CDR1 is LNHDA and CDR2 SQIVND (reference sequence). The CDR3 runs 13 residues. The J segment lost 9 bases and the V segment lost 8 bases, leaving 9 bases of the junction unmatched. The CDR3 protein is CASSTVAGGTQYF. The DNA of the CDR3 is TGTGCCAGTTCAACTGTCGCGGGAGGGACGCAGTATTTT.

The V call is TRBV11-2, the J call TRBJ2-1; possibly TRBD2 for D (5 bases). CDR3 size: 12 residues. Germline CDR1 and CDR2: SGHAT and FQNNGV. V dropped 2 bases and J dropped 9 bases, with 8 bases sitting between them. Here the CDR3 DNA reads TGTGCCAGCAGCTTACTAGCCGGTGAGCAGTTCTTC. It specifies CASSLLAGEQFF.

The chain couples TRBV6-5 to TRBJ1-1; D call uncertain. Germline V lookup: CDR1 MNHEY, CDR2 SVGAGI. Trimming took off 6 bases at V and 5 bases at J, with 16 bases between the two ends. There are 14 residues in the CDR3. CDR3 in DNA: TGTGCCAGCAGCTTAAGGGCGGGTGGGACTGAAGCTTTCTTT. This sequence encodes CASSLRAGGTEAFF.

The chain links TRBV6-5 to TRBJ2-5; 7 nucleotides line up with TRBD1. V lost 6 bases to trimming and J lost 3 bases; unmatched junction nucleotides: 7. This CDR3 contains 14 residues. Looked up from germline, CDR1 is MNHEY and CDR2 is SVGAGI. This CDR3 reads CASSLRDRKETQYF. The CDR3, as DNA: TGTGCCAGCAGCTTACGGGACAGAAAAGAGACCCAGTACTTC.

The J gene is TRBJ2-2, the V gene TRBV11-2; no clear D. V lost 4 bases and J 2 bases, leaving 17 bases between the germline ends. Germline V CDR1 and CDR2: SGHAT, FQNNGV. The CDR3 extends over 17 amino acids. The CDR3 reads CASSSPTMSSNTGELFF. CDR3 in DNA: TGTGCCAGCAGCTCTCCCACTATGTCCTCTAACACCGGGGAGCTGTTTTTT.

The CDR3 sequence is CASSPSTGKGYGYTF. In nucleotides, the CDR3 is TGTGCCAGCTCACCTTCGACAGGGAAAGGCTATGGCTACACCTTC. J is TRBJ1-2 and V is TRBV18, with 7 nucleotides matching TRBD1. Unmatched junction bases numbered 8, after V lost 3 bases and J lost 4 bases. Germline loops: CDR1 KGHSH, CDR2 LQKENI. The CDR3 has 15 amino acids.

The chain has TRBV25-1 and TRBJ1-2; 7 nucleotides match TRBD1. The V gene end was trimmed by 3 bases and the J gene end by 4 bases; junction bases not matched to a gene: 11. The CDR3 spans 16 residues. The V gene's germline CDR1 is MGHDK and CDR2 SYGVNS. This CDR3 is CASSDVWTGGGYGYTF. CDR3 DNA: TGTGCCAGCAGTGACGTATGGACAGGCGGTGGCTATGGCTACACCTTC.

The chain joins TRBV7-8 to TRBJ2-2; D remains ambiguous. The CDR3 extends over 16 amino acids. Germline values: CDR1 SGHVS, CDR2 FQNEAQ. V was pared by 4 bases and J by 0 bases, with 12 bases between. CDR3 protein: CASSSYLEPNTGELFF. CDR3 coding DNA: TGTGCCAGCAGCTCTTACCTAGAGCCGAACACCGGGGAGCTGTTTTTT.

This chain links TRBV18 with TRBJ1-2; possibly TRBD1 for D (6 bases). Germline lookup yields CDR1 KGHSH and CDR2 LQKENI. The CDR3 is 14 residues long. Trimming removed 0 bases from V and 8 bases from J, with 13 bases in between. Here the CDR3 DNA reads TGTGCCAGCTCACCACCTGGACAGACTCGGGGCTACACCTTC. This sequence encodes CASSPPGQTRGYTF. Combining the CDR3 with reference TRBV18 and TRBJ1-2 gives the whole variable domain NAGVMQNPRHLVRRRGQEARLRCSPMKGHSHVYWYRQLPEEGLKFMVYLQKENIIDESGMPKERFSAEFPKEGPSILRIQQVVRGDSAAYFCASSPPGQTRGYTFGSGTRLTVV.

CDR3 protein: CSVEKAQYQETQYF. The CDR3 nucleotides are TGCAGCGTTGAGAAAGCGCAGTACCAAGAGACCCAGTACTTC. The genes are TRBV29-1 and TRBJ2-5; no definite D call. CDR3 size: 14 residues. Between the trimmed V and J ends, which lost 3 bases and 0 bases, there was a span of 11 bases. CDR1 SQVTM and CDR2 ANQGSEA come from the germline V gene.